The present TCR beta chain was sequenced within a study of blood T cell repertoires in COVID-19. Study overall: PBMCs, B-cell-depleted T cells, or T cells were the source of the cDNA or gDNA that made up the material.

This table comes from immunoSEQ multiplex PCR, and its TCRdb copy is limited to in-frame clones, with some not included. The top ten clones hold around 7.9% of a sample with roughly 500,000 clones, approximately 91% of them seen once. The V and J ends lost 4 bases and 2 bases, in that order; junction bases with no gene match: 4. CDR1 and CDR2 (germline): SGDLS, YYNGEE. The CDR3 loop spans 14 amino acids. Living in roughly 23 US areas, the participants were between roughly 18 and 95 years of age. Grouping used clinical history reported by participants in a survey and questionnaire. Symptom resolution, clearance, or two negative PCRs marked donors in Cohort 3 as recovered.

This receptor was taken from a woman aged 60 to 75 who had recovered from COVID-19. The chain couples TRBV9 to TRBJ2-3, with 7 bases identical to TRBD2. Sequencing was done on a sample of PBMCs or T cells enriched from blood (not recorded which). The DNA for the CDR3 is TGTGCCAGCAGCTCCCGGGGGGACACAGATACGCAGTATTTT. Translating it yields CASSSRGDTDTQYF.